A single sample is the source of the 20 T cell receptor beta chains below, sequenced in a study of T cell changes during pregnancy in multiple sclerosis. Some clones are missing from TCRdb's copy, which holds only in-frame ones; the method was immunoSEQ multiplex PCR. This sample has about 73,000 clones, with 85% to 95% found just once. Sequenced here: peripheral blood, sampled in the third trimester of pregnancy. The receptors stem from a female donor in good health, enrolled as a control in a pregnancy study.

The chain is built from TRBV6-5 and TRBJ1-3, with D possibly being TRBD1 (5 bases). The germline V and J ends were trimmed by 6 bases and 2 bases, with 14 bases remaining between them. CDR1 is MNHEY and CDR2 is SVGAGI in the germline V gene. The CDR3 sequence is 15 residues long. The CDR3 nucleotides read TGTGCCAGCAGAAAGGACACCAGCACTGGAAACACCATATATTTT. Protein: CASRKDTSTGNTIYF.

This chain uses TRBV7-2 with TRBJ1-2; TRBD1 matches at 9 bases. V lost 5 bases and J lost 8; bases outside the gene matches: 12. This CDR3 comprises 15 residues. Germline values: CDR1 SGHTA, CDR2 FQGNSA. The CDR3 here is CASSPFVQGAGGYTF. In DNA, the CDR3 is TGTGCCAGCAGCCCCTTCGTACAGGGGGCCGGAGGCTACACCTTC.

The chain carries TRBV6-6 and TRBJ2-7; 8 nucleotides line up with TRBD2. The germline V gene encodes CDR1 MNHNY and CDR2 SVGAGI (reference sequence). The J segment lost 2 bases and the V segment lost 0 bases, leaving 3 bases of the junction unmatched. The CDR3 loop spans 15 amino acids. The CDR3 DNA reads as TGTGCCAGCAGTTACTCGGCGGGAGGTCCCTACGAGCAGTACTTC. As protein: CASSYSAGGPYEQYF.

J is TRBJ2-7 and V is TRBV29-1, with 10 bases identical to TRBD2. The CDR3 spans 14 residues. Germline loops: CDR1 SQVTM, CDR2 ANQGSEA. With 1 base clipped from V and 5 bases from J, the junction kept 5 bases outside the gene matches. The CDR3 is CSVEGSLAGDEQYF. The CDR3 bases are TGCAGCGTTGAAGGCTCCCTAGCGGGAGACGAGCAGTACTTC.

For the CDR3, the DNA is TGTGCCAGCAGCCATCCGACTAGTTACACAGATACGCAGTATTTT. Its protein product is CASSHPTSYTDTQYF. The chain joins TRBV14 to TRBJ2-3, with a weak D call TRBD2 (6 bases). The V end lost 3 bases, the J end lost 2 bases, and 12 bases lay between the germline ends. This CDR3 is 15 amino acids long. CDR1 is SGHDN, CDR2 FVKESK, per germline.

This sequence joins TRBV7-6 and TRBJ2-3; 10 bases are shared with TRBD2. V dropped 1 base and J dropped 5; count of bases not matched to a gene: 6. The germline V gene encodes CDR1 SGHVS and CDR2 FNYEAQ. This CDR3 contains 16 residues. The CDR3 sequence is CASSLVASGSVDTQYF. The DNA of the CDR3 is TGTGCCAGCAGCTTAGTGGCTAGCGGGAGTGTAGATACGCAGTATTTT.

This chain links TRBV10-3 with TRBJ2-3; 7 positions match TRBD1. Germline trimming cut 3 bases from V and 6 bases from J; bases unmatched to any gene: 12. This CDR3 has 16 amino acids. Per the germline V gene, CDR1 is ENHRY and CDR2 is SYGVKD. This chain's CDR3 is CAISDSLQGDPDTQYF. The CDR3 nucleotides read TGTGCCATCAGTGACTCCCTTCAGGGGGATCCGGATACGCAGTATTTT.

V usage is TRBV7-9 and J usage is TRBJ1-2; the match to TRBD1 covers 7 bases. The ends lost 0 bases at V and 2 bases at J; junction bases unmatched: 0. The length of the CDR3 is 14 residues. Germline lookup yields CDR1 SEHNR and CDR2 FQNEAQ (reference sequence). This CDR3 reads CASSLADRNYGYTF. Written as DNA, the CDR3 is TGTGCCAGCAGCTTAGCGGACAGGAACTATGGCTACACCTTC.

This clone was seen a few times. This rearrangement joins TRBV7-9 to TRBJ1-1; D remains ambiguous. The CDR3 spans 16 residues. The V end was cut by 5 bases, the J end by 6 bases, with 22 bases between. Germline loops: CDR1 SEHNR, CDR2 FQNEAQ (reference sequence). The CDR3 loop is CASSPSAGKGVPEAFF. As DNA, the CDR3 is TGTGCCAGCAGCCCTAGCGCGGGGAAGGGTGTTCCTGAAGCTTTCTTT.

V usage is TRBV28 and J usage is TRBJ1-6, with D perhaps TRBD1 (6 bases). Trimming removed 6 bases at V and 8 bases at J, with 17 bases between. The CDR3 runs to 15 residues. Looked up from germline, CDR1 is MDHEN and CDR2 is SYDVKM. The CDR3 here is CASRTLGGGDSPLHF. CDR3 DNA sequence: TGTGCCAGCAGGACGCTCGGAGGGGGGGATTCACCCCTCCACTTT.

This chain connects TRBV9 to TRBJ2-1, with a weak D call TRBD2 (6 bases). CDR1 and CDR2 from the germline V gene are SGDLS and YYNGEE. The ends were cut back, 3 bases at V and 5 bases at J, with 18 bases in the middle. The CDR3 sequence is 16 residues long. CDR3 in amino acids: CASSAKLAGMDNEQFF. The CDR3 nucleotides are TGTGCCAGCAGCGCCAAACTAGCCGGGATGGACAATGAGCAGTTCTTC.

CDR3 region: CASSQGLARGTTGELFF. The DNA for the CDR3 is TGCGCCAGCAGCCAAGGACTAGCTAGGGGGACTACCGGGGAGCTGTTTTTT. The V and J genes are TRBV4-1 and TRBJ2-2; D is perhaps TRBD2 (7 bases). V lost 1 base to trimming and J lost 5 bases, with 17 bases between them. CDR3 length: 17 residues. Per germline, CDR1 MGHRA and CDR2 YSYEKL.

V usage is TRBV27 and J usage is TRBJ2-7; 9 nucleotides match TRBD1. The V segment lost 0 bases and the J segment 4 bases; nucleotides outside the gene matches: 1. Per germline, CDR1 MNHEY and CDR2 SMNVEV (reference sequence). The CDR3 has 14 residues. The CDR3 DNA reads TGTGCCAGCAGTTTATCGACAGGGGGATACGAGCAGTACTTC. Residues: CASSLSTGGYEQYF.

The CDR3 region is CASSLVVRGHFNSPLHF. The CDR3 DNA follows: TGTGCCAGCAGCTTAGTGGTCAGGGGGCATTTTAATTCACCCCTCCACTTT. The J gene is TRBJ1-6, the V gene TRBV11-2; TRBD1 matches 8 bases. Trimming took 1 base from V and 6 from J; bases not matched to a gene: 8. This CDR3 has 17 residues. CDR1 and CDR2 (germline): SGHAT, FQNNGV.

The V gene is TRBV30, the J gene TRBJ1-1; TRBD1 is a possible D gene (6 bases). V gave up 2 bases and J gave up 5 bases, with 15 bases separating them. CDR1 is GTSNPN, CDR2 SVGIG, per germline (reference sequence). The CDR3 spans 14 residues. The CDR3 sequence: CAWSTLQQGTEAFF. In nucleotides, the CDR3 is TGTGCCTGGAGTACCCTCCAACAGGGAACTGAAGCTTTCTTT.

For this clone: Other DNA sequences within the sample encode an identical CDR3. This rearrangement joins TRBV9 to TRBJ2-1, with 9 nucleotides matching TRBD1. The junction had 4 bases not matched to a gene; V was cut back by 4 bases and J by 5 bases. In germline, CDR1 is SGDLS, CDR2 YYNGEE. This CDR3 spans 14 amino acids. CDR3 DNA sequence: TGTGCCAGCAGCCCAGGGACAGGGAACAATGAGCAGTTCTTC. Encoded protein: CASSPGTGNNEQFF.

This clone was seen a few times. The rearrangement links TRBV5-5 to TRBJ1-1, with D possibly matching TRBD1 (6 bases). CDR3 length equals 13 residues. Germline lookup yields CDR1 SGHKS and CDR2 YYEKEE (reference sequence). The germline V and J ends were trimmed by 1 base and 6 bases, with 10 bases remaining between them. The CDR3, as DNA: TGTGCCAGCAGCTTGTCAGGGGAAGCTGAAGCTTTCTTT. It specifies CASSLSGEAEAFF.

This clone was recorded a few times. The genes are TRBV4-3 and TRBJ2-1; weak D call: TRBD1 (5 bases). Per germline, CDR1 LGHNA and CDR2 YSLEER. The CDR3 runs to 16 residues. Trimming left V 0 bases short and J 0 bases short, with 9 bases between. The CDR3 DNA follows: TGCGCCAGCAGCCAAGATCCAAGGGGCTCCTACAATGAGCAGTTCTTC. Translating it yields CASSQDPRGSYNEQFF.

The chain combines TRBV6-5 with TRBJ2-7; 11 positions match TRBD1. V lost 5 bases to trimming and J lost 5 bases; unmatched junction nucleotides: 8. CDR1 and CDR2 from the germline V gene are MNHEY and SVGAGI. The CDR3 runs 15 residues. Here the CDR3 DNA reads TGTGCCAGCAGTACTCCGGGACAGGGGGTCGACGAGCAGTACTTC. Amino acid sequence: CASSTPGQGVDEQYF.

The rearrangement links TRBV6-5 to TRBJ2-3, with 12 bases that match TRBD1. This CDR3 has 15 amino acids. V gave up 6 bases and J gave up 2 bases; unmatched junction bases: 3. In germline, CDR1 is MNHEY, CDR2 SVGAGI. The CDR3 DNA reads as TGTGCCAGCAGCGGGACAGGGGGCCCCACAGATACGCAGTATTTT. It specifies CASSGTGGPTDTQYF.